This T cell receptor (beta chain) was captured by sequencing in a study of metastatic and nonmetastatic thyroid tumors. Across the whole study: Repertoires from malignant and benign thyroid patients were compared across blood and tumor or nodule tissue.

In the study's own analysis: A classifier for distant metastasis in papillary thyroid cancer was constructed using CDR3 differences observed across clinicopathological groups. TCRdb redid the clone calls on the PCR reads using MiXCR. For this entry, the V and J calls and clone size follow TCRdb and not the study's own pipeline. The data contain some 16,000 clones, approximately 24% of them singletons. The V end was cut by 7 bases, the J end by 0 bases, with 8 bases between. Germline loops: CDR1 DFQATT, CDR2 SNEGSKA (reference sequence). There are 12 residues in the CDR3. This clone was picked up a small number of times. Treatment of any kind had been given to no patient before thyroid surgery.

The sequence derives from a male donor with papillary thyroid cancer or a benign thyroid nodule (not recorded which). Some clones in this sample may be carry-over from other donors' samples. Sequencing was done on a sample of tumor tissue. The genes are TRBV20-1 and TRBJ2-3; D remains unclear. The CDR3 sequence: CSGKLSTDTQYF. The CDR3 region has the DNA TGCAGTGGCAAGCTAAGCACAGATACGCAGTATTTT.